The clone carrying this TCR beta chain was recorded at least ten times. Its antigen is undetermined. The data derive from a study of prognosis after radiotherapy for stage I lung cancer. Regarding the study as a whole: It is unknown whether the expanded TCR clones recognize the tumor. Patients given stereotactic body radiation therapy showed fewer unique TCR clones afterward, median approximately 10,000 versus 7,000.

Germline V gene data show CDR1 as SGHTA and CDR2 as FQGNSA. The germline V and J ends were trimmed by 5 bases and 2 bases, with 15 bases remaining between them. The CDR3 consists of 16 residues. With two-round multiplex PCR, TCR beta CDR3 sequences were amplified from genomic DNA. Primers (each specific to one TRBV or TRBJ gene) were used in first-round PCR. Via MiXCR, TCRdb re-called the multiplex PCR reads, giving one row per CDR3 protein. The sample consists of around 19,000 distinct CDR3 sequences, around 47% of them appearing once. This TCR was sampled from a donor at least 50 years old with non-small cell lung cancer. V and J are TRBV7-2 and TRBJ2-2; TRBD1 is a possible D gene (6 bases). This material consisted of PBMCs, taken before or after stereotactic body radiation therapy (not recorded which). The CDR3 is CASSLGGNGNTGELFF. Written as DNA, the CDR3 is TGTGCCAGCAGCCTTGGGGGCAACGGTAACACCGGGGAGCTGTTTTTT.